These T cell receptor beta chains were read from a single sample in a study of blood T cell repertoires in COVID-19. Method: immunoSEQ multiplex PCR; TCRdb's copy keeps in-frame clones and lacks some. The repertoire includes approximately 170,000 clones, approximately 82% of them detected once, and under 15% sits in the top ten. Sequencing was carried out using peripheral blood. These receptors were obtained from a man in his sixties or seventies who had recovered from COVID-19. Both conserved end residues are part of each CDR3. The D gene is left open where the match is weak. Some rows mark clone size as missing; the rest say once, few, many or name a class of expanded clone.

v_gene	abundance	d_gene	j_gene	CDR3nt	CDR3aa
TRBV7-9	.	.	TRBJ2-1	TGTGCCAGCAGCTTAGATTCTAGCAGCAATGAGCAGTTCTTC	CASSLDSSSNEQFF
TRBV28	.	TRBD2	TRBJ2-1	TGTGCCAGCAGAATCCGCCGGGAGGGCCGTTCCTACAATGAGCAGTTCTTC	CASRIRREGRSYNEQFF
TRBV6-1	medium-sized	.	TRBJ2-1	TGTGCCAGCAGTGAACGGGTTACGGGAGCAAATGAGCAGTTCTTC	CASSERVTGANEQFF
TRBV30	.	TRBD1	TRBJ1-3	TGTGCCTGGAGTGTGGGGACAGGGGGCGCCGGCGGAAACACCATATATTTT	CAWSVGTGGAGGNTIYF
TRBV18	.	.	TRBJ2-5	TGTGCCAGCTCACCTCCAGGGCGTCAAGAGACCCAGTACTTC	CASSPPGRQETQYF
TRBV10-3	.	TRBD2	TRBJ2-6	TGTGCCATCAGGGGGACTAGCGGGATTGGGGCCAACGTCCTGACTTTC	CAIRGTSGIGANVLTF
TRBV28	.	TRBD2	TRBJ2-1	TGTGCCAGCACAACTAGCGCCAATGAGCAGTTCTTC	CASTTSANEQFF
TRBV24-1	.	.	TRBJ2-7	TGTGCCACCAGTGAAGCCGGGGAATACGAGCAGTACTTC	CATSEAGEYEQYF
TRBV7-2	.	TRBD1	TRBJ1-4	TGTGCCAGCAGCTGGACAGGGCTTAATGAAAAACTGTTTTTT	CASSWTGLNEKLFF
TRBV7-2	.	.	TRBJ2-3	TGTGCCAGCAGCTACGTGACAGGCACAGATACGCAGTATTTT	CASSYVTGTDTQYF
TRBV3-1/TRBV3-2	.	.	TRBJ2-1	TGTGCCAGCAGCCAAGGACCAGGGCAGAATGAGCAGTTCTTC	CASSQGPGQNEQFF
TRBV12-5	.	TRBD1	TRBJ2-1	TGTGCTAGTGGTTTTTCCGTCGGGACAGATAACTACAATGAGCAGTTCTTC	CASGFSVGTDNYNEQFF
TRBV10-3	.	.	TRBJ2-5	TGTGCCATCAGTGAGAGGAGGGGGGGTCAAGAGACCCAGTACTTC	CAISERRGGQETQYF
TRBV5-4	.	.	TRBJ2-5	TGTGCCAGCAGCCGCCGCTCCTCCGGGTGGGAGACCCAGTACTTC	CASSRRSSGWETQYF
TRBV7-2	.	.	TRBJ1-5	TGTGCCAGCAGCTTAGGAAACTCCAATCAGCCCCAGCATTTT	CASSLGNSNQPQHF
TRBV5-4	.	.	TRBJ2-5	TGTGCCAGCAGCTTGTCTCTGGGAGCACAAGAGACCCAGTACTTC	CASSLSLGAQETQYF
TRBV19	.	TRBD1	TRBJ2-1	TGTGCCAGTAGTACCTGGACAGGGGCCTACAATGAGCAGTTCTTC	CASSTWTGAYNEQFF
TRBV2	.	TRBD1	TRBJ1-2	TGTGCCAGCAAAACGGAGACAGGGGTCTATGGCTACACCTTC	CASKTETGVYGYTF
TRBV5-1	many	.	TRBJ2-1	TGCGCCAGCAGCCCGGGATACCGACCCTCCTACAATGAGCAGTTCTTC	CASSPGYRPSYNEQFF
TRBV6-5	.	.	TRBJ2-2	TGTGCCAGCGGGGGTCCGGGACAAAACACCGGGGAGCTGTTTTTT	CASGGPGQNTGELFF
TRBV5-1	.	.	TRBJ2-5	TGCGCCAGCAGCTTCGGTATGAGCAGGGGAATCGAAGAGACCCAGTACTTC	CASSFGMSRGIEETQYF
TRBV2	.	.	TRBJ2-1	TGTGCCAGCAGTGAAACGGATGAGCAGTTCTTC	CASSETDEQFF
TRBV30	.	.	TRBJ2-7	TGTGCCTGGAGGCCTAGATCAGGGGAGCAGTACTTC	CAWRPRSGEQYF
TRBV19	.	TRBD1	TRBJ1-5	TGTGCCAGTAGTCTTGGACAGGGCAAATCTCCCCAGCATTTT	CASSLGQGKSPQHF
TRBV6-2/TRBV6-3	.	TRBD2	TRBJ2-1	TGTGCCAGCAGTTACTCAGGAGTAGCGGGAGGGTATGAGCAGTTCTTC	CASSYSGVAGGYEQFF
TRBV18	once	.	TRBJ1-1	TGTGCCAGCTCGGACAGTGTCGACACTGAAGCTTTCTTT	CASSDSVDTEAFF
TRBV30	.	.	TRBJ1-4	TGTGCCTGGAGTCAGGGAGGTGAAAAACTGTTTTTT	CAWSQGGEKLFF
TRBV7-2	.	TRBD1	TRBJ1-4	TGTGCCAGCAGCATCGACAGGGGCAGTGAAAAACTGTTTTTT	CASSIDRGSEKLFF
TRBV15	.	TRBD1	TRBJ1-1	TGTGCCACCAGCAGAGAGAGACAGGGGCGGCTTGGCACTGAAGCTTTCTTT	CATSRERQGRLGTEAFF
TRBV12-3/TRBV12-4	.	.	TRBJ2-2	TGTGCCAGCAGGCGGGGAGAGACCGGGGAGCTGTTTTTT	CASRRGETGELFF
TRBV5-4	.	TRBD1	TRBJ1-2	TGTGCCAGCAGCTTGGAAGTGGGACAGGGGGGGGTTGGCTACACCTTC	CASSLEVGQGGVGYTF
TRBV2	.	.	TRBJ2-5	TGTGCCAGCGTGTGGGACTTCCAAGAGACCCAGTACTTC	CASVWDFQETQYF
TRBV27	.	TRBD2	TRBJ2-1	TGTGCCAGCAGTTTATTCGGGACTAGCGGGAGGAATGAGCAGTTCTTC	CASSLFGTSGRNEQFF
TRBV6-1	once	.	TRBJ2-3	TGTGCCAGCAGTGATCAAGGGGGGGGAACCACAGATACGCAGTATTTT	CASSDQGGGTTDTQYF
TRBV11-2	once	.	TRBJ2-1	TGTGCCAGCAGCTCGGCAGGAATCAATAATGAGCAGTTCTTC	CASSSAGINNEQFF
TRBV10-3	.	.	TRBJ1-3	TGTGCCATCAGACCCCGACAGGACTCTGGAAACACCATATATTTT	CAIRPRQDSGNTIYF
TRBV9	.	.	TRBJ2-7	TGTGCCAGCAGCGTAGGTCAGGGTTTCTACGAGCAGTACTTC	CASSVGQGFYEQYF
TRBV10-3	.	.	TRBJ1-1	TGTGCCATCAGTGAGTCGGCAGGGGAAGGGACTGAAGCTTTCTTT	CAISESAGEGTEAFF
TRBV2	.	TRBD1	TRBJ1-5	TGTGCCAGCAGAGACGGGACAGGCGTCGATAGCAATCAGCCCCAGCATTTT	CASRDGTGVDSNQPQHF
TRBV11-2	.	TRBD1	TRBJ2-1	TGTGCCAGCAGCACGGACAGGGTGGCCTACAATGAGCAGTTCTTC	CASSTDRVAYNEQFF